Listed below are T cell receptor beta chains from one sample, sequenced in a study of blood T cell repertoires in COVID-19. TCRdb keeps only in-frame clones here, not all; method: immunoSEQ multiplex PCR. In the table there are roughly 410,000 clones, 75% to 90% of which are singletons. Sequencing was done on a sample of peripheral blood. These receptor sequences come from a woman aged 40 to 50 with COVID-19, enrolled during active disease. CDR3s leave out the opening cysteine and the closing phenylalanine or tryptophan. A D gene is named only where the DNA matches it firmly. Size values are once, few and many counts, or a class for expanded clones, and some rows have none.

>TRBV27|NA|NA|TRBJ2-7
ASRGVWTTLY
>TRBV29-1|NA|NA|TRBJ1-1
SASRDMLNTEAF
>TRBV11-3|NA|NA|TRBJ2-3
ASSLDPPDRDTQY
>TRBV11-1|NA|NA|TRBJ1-1
ASSQLNLRTEAF
>TRBV10-2|NA|NA|TRBJ1-2
ASSESRFGYT
>TRBV28|NA|NA|TRBJ1-1
ASSPFFDSGTEAF
>TRBV19|NA|TRBD2|TRBJ2-1
ASTLAGAGEQF
>TRBV3-1/TRBV3-2|NA|TRBD1|TRBJ1-5
ASSYEGADQPQH
>TRBV5-1|NA|NA|TRBJ2-5
ASSSAGIYQETQY
>TRBV7-6|NA|TRBD2|TRBJ2-3
ASSLLAGTTDTQY
>TRBV5-1|NA|NA|TRBJ1-2
ASSLEFGAPYGYT
>TRBV27|NA|TRBD1|TRBJ1-2
ASTKTGSFSYT
>TRBV5-1|few|NA|TRBJ1-6
ASSPTGNNSPLH
>TRBV27|NA|TRBD2|TRBJ2-1
ASSSLAGKVDEQF
>TRBV19|once|NA|TRBJ1-2
ASTTTGLGGYT
>TRBV28|NA|TRBD2|TRBJ2-6
ASSRPGLVASGANVLT
>TRBV6-2/TRBV6-3|once|TRBD2|TRBJ2-1
ASSYSRLAVEQF
>TRBV4-3|NA|NA|TRBJ2-2
ASSLMVQTNTGELF
>TRBV15|NA|NA|TRBJ2-7
ATSRDRQRAYEQY
>TRBV15|NA|NA|TRBJ2-1
ATSRDLNRALSEQF
>TRBV6-5|NA|NA|TRBJ2-1
ASSFLGWGREQF
>TRBV7-2|NA|TRBD2|TRBJ2-2
ASSSQPGLTTGELF
>TRBV28|NA|NA|TRBJ1-2
ASSLSSPWGANYGYT
>TRBV27|NA|NA|TRBJ2-1
ATRFGASNEQF
>TRBV6-4|NA|NA|TRBJ1-1
ASSSGSNTEAF
>TRBV5-4|NA|NA|TRBJ2-5
ASSLGISQEETQY
>TRBV3-1/TRBV3-2|NA|NA|TRBJ1-3
ASSLSSGNTIY
>TRBV11-2|NA|NA|TRBJ1-2
ASRKQGTHPYT
>TRBV30|once|NA|TRBJ1-1
AWGTGIENTEAF
>TRBV28|NA|NA|TRBJ2-7
ASSFSGSGYEQY
>TRBV10-3|NA|NA|TRBJ1-1
AISESAQGYTEAF
>TRBV28|NA|NA|TRBJ1-5
ASLRWNQPQH
>TRBV27|NA|NA|TRBJ1-1
ASSFRGEENRAF
>TRBV19|NA|NA|TRBJ1-2
ASSILEAARGYT
>TRBV6-5|NA|NA|TRBJ1-1
ASKWGRGTEAF
>TRBV6-2/TRBV6-3|once|TRBD2|TRBJ2-7
ASSRTSGRPSYEQY
>TRBV27|NA|NA|TRBJ1-2
ASSPTSEGGYT
>TRBV9|NA|NA|TRBJ1-2
ASSVQAGIVADYGYT
>TRBV7-2|once|NA|TRBJ2-1
ASSAPGTPRGEQF
>TRBV6-5|NA|TRBD1|TRBJ2-7
ASSTHRGYEQY
>TRBV5-8|NA|NA|TRBJ1-2
ASSGSGYGYT
>TRBV6-5|NA|NA|TRBJ2-1
ASSSSGTHNEQF
>TRBV10-3|NA|NA|TRBJ2-3
AISERGDTQY
>TRBV9|NA|TRBD2|TRBJ2-1
ASSISPGLASYNEQF
>TRBV7-2|once|TRBD1|TRBJ2-7
ASSDRGPQLPEQY
>TRBV4-2|NA|TRBD1|TRBJ1-2
ASSQEDRDYGYT
>TRBV9|once|NA|TRBJ1-1
ASSVGPDSMNTEAF
>TRBV7-3|NA|NA|TRBJ2-5
ASSLRGTGGETQY
>TRBV12-3/TRBV12-4|NA|NA|TRBJ1-2
ASSLANQIGYT
>TRBV20-1|NA|NA|TRBJ1-1
SASFQGLNTEAF
>TRBV7-2|NA|NA|TRBJ1-1
ASSSGVVNTEAF
>TRBV10-3|NA|NA|TRBJ1-2
AISETAEARRNYGYT
>TRBV6-2/TRBV6-3|once|NA|TRBJ2-3
ASSFLTGTDTQY
>TRBV5-1|NA|TRBD1|TRBJ1-2
ASSRTGANYGYT
>TRBV9|NA|NA|TRBJ2-2
ASSVGGRDYTGELF
>TRBV29-1|NA|TRBD1|TRBJ1-5
SVAGGSGNQPQH
>TRBV7-2|NA|TRBD1|TRBJ2-5
ASSFRTGGGEETQY
>TRBV11-3|NA|TRBD2|TRBJ2-3
ASSASGGGFETQY
>TRBV24-1|NA|TRBD1|TRBJ2-1
ATSDPGTVYNEQF
>TRBV4-1|few|NA|TRBJ2-7
ASSQVNLRDEQY